The next 3 T cell receptor beta chains were all read from a single sample in a study of cytomegalovirus exposure and HLA in healthy donors. This PCR relied on a set of 60 Vbeta primers and 13 Jbeta primers. The data were produced by immunoSEQ multiplex PCR, yet TCRdb's version contains in-frame clones alone and is incomplete. The table lists about 130,000 clones, under 80% of them singletons. The material sequenced was PBMCs. All receptors come from a woman aged 55 to 70 in good health and CMV-seropositive.

The CDR3 region is CASSYGGSRDYGYTF. In DNA form, the CDR3 reads TGTGCCAGCAGTTATGGGGGGTCGAGAGACTATGGCTACACCTTC. This chain joins TRBV6-6 and TRBJ1-2, with D perhaps matching TRBD1 (5 bases). Germline-derived CDR1 and CDR2 are MNHNY and SVGAGI (reference sequence). This CDR3 has 15 amino acids. V was shortened by 3 bases and J by 3 bases, with 14 bases between the two germline ends.

V usage is TRBV4-2 and J usage is TRBJ1-1; D is uncertain. Trimming left V 1 base short and J 1 base short, with 10 bases between. The CDR3 spans 15 residues. Germline-derived CDR1 and CDR2 are LGHNA and YNFKEQ. CDR3 region: CASSQGDLRNTEAFF. The CDR3 nucleotides are TGTGCCAGCAGCCAAGGAGATTTGAGGAACACTGAAGCTTTCTTT.

This chain links TRBV9 with TRBJ2-1; 8 nucleotides agree with TRBD1. Germline trimming cut 4 bases from V and 5 bases from J; bases unmatched to any gene: 8. In germline, CDR1 is SGDLS, CDR2 YYNGEE. The CDR3 is 15 residues long. The CDR3 DNA sequence: TGTGCCAGCAGCCCCCGGACAGGGAGGAACAATGAGCAGTTCTTC. Its translation: CASSPRTGRNNEQFF.